Each of the 16 T cell receptor beta chains below was sequenced from the same sample in a study of tumor and adjacent non-tumor tissue in lung cancer. RNA was extracted from bulk tissue without any cell sorting. The library came from three nested PCR rounds adapted from ARM-PCR protocols. TCRdb redid the calling of the multiplex PCR reads with MiXCR, one entry per CDR3 protein. This table holds about 110,000 distinct CDR3 sequences, roughly 84% found once. Sequencing was performed on lung tumor tissue. These receptors all come from a man in his 70s with non-small cell lung cancer.

Worth noting for this clonotype: In this CDR3 the conserved last residue, phenylalanine or tryptophan, is missing, so a read error is likely. The V and J genes are TRBV12-5 and TRBJ2-5, with D possibly being TRBD1 or TRBD2 (6 bases each). Per the germline V gene, CDR1 is LGHNT and CDR2 is FRNRAP. V was shortened by 5 bases and J by 7 bases, with 14 bases between the two germline ends. The CDR3 contains 13 residues. Written as DNA, the CDR3 is TGTGCTAGTGGTAGGGGGGCGCGGGGGACCCAGTACATC. Translating gives CASGRGARGTQYI.

In regard to this clonotype: Given a much more abundant clone one base away, this may be a read error. The rearrangement links TRBV19 to TRBJ1-5; 10 bases line up with TRBD1. The CDR3 sequence is 17 residues long. J was trimmed by 7 bases and V by 4 bases; bases with no gene match: 13. Germline V gene sequence: CDR1 LNHDA, CDR2 SQIVND (reference sequence). This CDR3 is CASSTVGPGQGNQPQHF. Written as DNA, the CDR3 is TGTGCCAGTAGTACAGTGGGACCGGGACAGGGGAACCAGCCCCAGCATTTT.

In DNA form, the CDR3 reads TGTGCCAGCAGTTCAGGGACAGGGGGCGAGCAGTATTTT. Translated: CASSSGTGGEQYF. This chain uses TRBV12-3 or TRBV12-4 with TRBJ2-7; 12 nucleotides agree with TRBD1. The J call may not be correct, given that the DNA end is closer to TRBJ2-3. The CDR3 is made up of 13 amino acids.

A word on this clonotype: At one boundary the junction diverges from the germline segment, which might be a read error. The chain uses TRBV4-1 and TRBJ2-5; D uncertain. The CDR3 totals 12 residues. The germline V gene encodes CDR1 MGHRA and CDR2 YSYEKL. CDR3: CARSHPQESQYF. In DNA, the CDR3 is TGCGCCAGGAGCCACCCCCAAGAGTCCCAGTACTTC.

The V call is TRBV24-1, the J call TRBJ2-1; D is unresolved. This CDR3 spans 13 amino acids. The V and J ends lost 7 bases and 0 bases respectively, with 6 bases between them. Germline-derived CDR1 and CDR2 are KGHDR and SFDVKD. CDR3 DNA sequence: TGTGCCACCAGGCCTGGCTCCTACAATGAGCAGTTCTTC. It specifies CATRPGSYNEQFF.

Concerning this clonotype itself: This may stem from a read error, because a much larger clone lies one nucleotide away. The chain uses TRBV29-1 and TRBJ2-5; D may be TRBD1 or TRBD2 (5 bases each). The CDR3 loop spans 12 amino acids. Germline CDR1 reads SQVTM; CDR2 reads ANQGSEA. V lost 4 bases, J lost 9 bases, and 15 bases lay in between. The CDR3 DNA follows: TGCAGCGTTGCCGGGGCGGCGGAGGCCCAGTACTTC. This codes for CSVAGAAEAQYF.

Regarding this clonotype: Mismatch with germline at one junction end may stem from a read error. V is TRBV20-1 and J is TRBJ1-6; D gene uncertain. CDR1 and CDR2 from the germline V gene are DFQATT and SNEGSKA (reference sequence). This CDR3 has 15 residues. DNA for the CDR3: TGCAGTACTAGAGATCCGGAACCGACCAATTCACCCCTCCACTTT. Translated, it gives CSTRDPEPTNSPLHF.

This clonotype was observed once. One junction end disagrees with the germline gene, perhaps due to a read error. The gene calls are TRBV6-6 and TRBJ2-7; 7 bases are shared with TRBD1. CDR1 and CDR2 from the germline V gene are MNHNY and SVGAGI (reference sequence). The CDR3 is made up of 16 amino acids. This CDR3 reads CASSPVGQASCYEQYF. The DNA of the CDR3 is TGTGCCAGCAGTCCGGTAGGACAGGCCTCCTGCTACGAGCAGTATTTC.

About this clonotype: This CDR3 is missing its conserved last phenylalanine or tryptophan, likely due to a read error. The V gene is TRBV4-2, the J gene TRBJ1-1, with D tentatively TRBD1 (6 bases). V lost 10 bases to trimming and J lost 11 bases, with 23 bases between them. The CDR3 has 13 residues. CDR1 and CDR2 from the germline V gene are LGHNA and YNFKEQ. Written as DNA, the CDR3 is TGTGCCACCAGTCGGACAGATTTTATTGAGGCTTTCTTA. Translated, it gives CATSRTDFIEAFL.

For this clonotype: The CDR3 carries no conserved terminal phenylalanine or tryptophan, so it likely arises from a read error. Because the CDR3's place on the DNA is in doubt, the DNA is left out and the CDR3 is given as listed by TCRdb. The chain couples TRBV12-3 or TRBV12-4 to TRBJ1-2. Ends included, the CDR3 has 12 residues. CDR3 sequence reads: CASSYGFYGYAL.

V usage is TRBV6-1 and J usage is TRBJ1-2, with a weak D call TRBD1 (5 bases). From germline, CDR1 is MNHNS and CDR2 SASEGT. Trimming left V 7 bases short and J 1 base short, with 19 bases between. This CDR3 region has 16 residues. CDR3 bases: TGTGCCAGCACCGTGGACATGGGGCGAATTAACTATGGCTACACCTTC. Translating it yields CASTVDMGRINYGYTF.

This rearrangement joins TRBV11-2 to TRBJ2-1; 9 bases are a match to TRBD2. CDR3 length: 16 amino acids. Unmatched junction bases numbered 7, after V lost 2 bases and J lost 5 bases. CDR1 is SGHAT and CDR2 is FQNNGV in the germline V gene. This chain's CDR3 is CASSLHAGTSNNEQFF. CDR3 nucleotide sequence: TGTGCCAGCAGCTTACACGCCGGGACTAGCAACAATGAGCAGTTCTTC.

This chain joins TRBV10-3 and TRBJ2-1; TRBD2 matches 8 bases. With V trimmed by 10 bases and J by 0 bases, 2 bases remained unmatched. The CDR3 covers 13 residues. The V gene's germline CDR1 is ENHRY and CDR2 SYGVKD. For the CDR3, the DNA is TGTGCCAGCCGGGAGGGCTCCTACAATGAGCAGTTCTTC. Protein product: CASREGSYNEQFF.

On this clonotype itself: The final CDR3 position lacks the conserved phenylalanine or tryptophan, pointing to a likely read error. This sequence joins TRBV24-1 and TRBJ1-5; D possibly corresponds to TRBD1 (5 bases). V was shortened by 5 bases and J by 3 bases, with 19 bases between the two germline ends. Germline V gene sequence: CDR1 KGHDR, CDR2 SFDVKD. The CDR3 extends over 17 amino acids. The CDR3 region has the DNA TGTGCCACCAGTGGGTCCACGATTGGGGCTAACAATCAGCCCCAGCATTCT. Translation gives CATSGSTIGANNQPQHS.

In the case of this clonotype: At one end the junction does not follow the germline gene, possibly because of a read error. This chain joins TRBV11-3 and TRBJ2-5; TRBD1 agrees at 11 bases. CDR3 length: 15 residues. The germline V gene has CDR1 SGHNT and CDR2 YENEEA. CDR3 sequence reads: CTSSRGQGAHVTQYF. The CDR3 DNA is TGTACCAGCAGCCGAGGACAGGGGGCACACGTAACCCAGTACTTC.

As for this clonotype: With a much larger clone just one base away, this may be a read error. The genes are TRBV30 and TRBJ1-5; no clear D gene. The end of the DNA aligns better with TRBJ2-3, so the J call may be wrong. The CDR3 has 13 amino acids. Germline CDR1 GTSNPN, CDR2 SVGIG (reference sequence). CDR3 loop: CAWSVLDNQPQYF. DNA of the CDR3: TGTGCCTGGAGTGTACTCGACAATCAGCCCCAGTATTTT.